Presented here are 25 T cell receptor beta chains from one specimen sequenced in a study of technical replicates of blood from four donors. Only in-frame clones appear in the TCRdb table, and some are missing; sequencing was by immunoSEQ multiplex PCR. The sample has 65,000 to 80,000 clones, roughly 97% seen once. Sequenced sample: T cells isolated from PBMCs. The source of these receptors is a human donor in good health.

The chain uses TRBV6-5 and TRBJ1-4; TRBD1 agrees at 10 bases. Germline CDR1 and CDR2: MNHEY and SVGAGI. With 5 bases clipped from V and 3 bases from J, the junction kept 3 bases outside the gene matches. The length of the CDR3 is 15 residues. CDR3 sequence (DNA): TGTGCCAGCAGTCGGACAGGGGGATCTAATGAAAAACTGTTTTTT. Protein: CASSRTGGSNEKLFF.

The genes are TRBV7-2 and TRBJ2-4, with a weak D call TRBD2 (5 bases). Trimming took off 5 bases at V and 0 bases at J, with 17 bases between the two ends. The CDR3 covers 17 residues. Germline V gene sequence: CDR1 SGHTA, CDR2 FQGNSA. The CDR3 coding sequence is TGTGCCAGCAGCCCCCATGGGCGGGTTTTAGCCAAAAACATTCAGTACTTC. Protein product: CASSPHGRVLAKNIQYF.

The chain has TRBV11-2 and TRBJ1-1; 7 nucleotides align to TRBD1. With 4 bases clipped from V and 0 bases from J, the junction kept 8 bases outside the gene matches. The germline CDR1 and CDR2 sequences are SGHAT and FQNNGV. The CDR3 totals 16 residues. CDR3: CASSSDPGQMNTEAFF. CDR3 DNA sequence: TGTGCCAGCAGCTCGGATCCGGGACAGATGAACACTGAAGCTTTCTTT.

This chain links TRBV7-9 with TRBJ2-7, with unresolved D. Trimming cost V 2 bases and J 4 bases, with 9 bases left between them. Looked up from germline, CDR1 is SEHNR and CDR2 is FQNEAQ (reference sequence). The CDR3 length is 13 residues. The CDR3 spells CASSLFADYEQYF. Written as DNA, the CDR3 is TGTGCCAGCAGCTTATTTGCAGATTACGAGCAGTACTTC.

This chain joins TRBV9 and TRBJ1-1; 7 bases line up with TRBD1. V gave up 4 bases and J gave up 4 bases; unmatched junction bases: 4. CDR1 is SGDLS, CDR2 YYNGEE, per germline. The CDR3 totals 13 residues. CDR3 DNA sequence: TGTGCCAGCAGCTCAGGGGGTGGCACTGAAGCTTTCTTT. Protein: CASSSGGGTEAFF.

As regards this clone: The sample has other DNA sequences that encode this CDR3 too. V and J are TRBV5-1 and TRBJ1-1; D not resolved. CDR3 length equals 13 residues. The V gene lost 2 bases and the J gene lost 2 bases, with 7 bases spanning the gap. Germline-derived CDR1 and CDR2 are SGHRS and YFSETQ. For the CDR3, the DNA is TGCGCCAGCAGCTTCACTGGTAACACTGAAGCTTTCTTT. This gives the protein CASSFTGNTEAFF.

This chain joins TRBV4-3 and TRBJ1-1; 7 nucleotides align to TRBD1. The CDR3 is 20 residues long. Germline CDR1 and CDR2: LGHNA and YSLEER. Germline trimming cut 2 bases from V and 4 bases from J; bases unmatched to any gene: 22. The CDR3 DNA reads TGCGCCAGCAGCCAAAGCCACCCCACAGGGGATCCAGTTTCGGTCACTGAAGCTTTCTTT. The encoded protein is CASSQSHPTGDPVSVTEAFF.

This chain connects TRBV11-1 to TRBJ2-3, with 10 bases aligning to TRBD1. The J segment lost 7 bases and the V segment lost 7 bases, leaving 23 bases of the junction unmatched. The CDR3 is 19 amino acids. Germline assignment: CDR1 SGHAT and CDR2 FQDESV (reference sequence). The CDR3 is CASTSRRDRGLGHSNTQYF. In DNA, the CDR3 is TGTGCCAGCACCTCAAGACGGGACAGGGGTTTAGGCCATTCCAATACGCAGTATTTT. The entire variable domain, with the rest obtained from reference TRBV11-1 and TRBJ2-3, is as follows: EAEVAQSPRYKITEKSQAVAFWCDPISGHATLYWYRQILGQGPELLVQFQDESVVDDSQLPKDRFSAERLKGVDSTLKIQPAELGDSAMYLCASTSRRDRGLGHSNTQYFGPGTRLTVL.

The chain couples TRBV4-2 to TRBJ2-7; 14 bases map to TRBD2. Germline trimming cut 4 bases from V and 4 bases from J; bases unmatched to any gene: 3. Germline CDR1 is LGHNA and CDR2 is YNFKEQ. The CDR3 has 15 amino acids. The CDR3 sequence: CASSPGLAGEYEQYF. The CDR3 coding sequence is TGTGCCAGCAGCCCGGGACTAGCGGGGGAATACGAGCAGTACTTC.

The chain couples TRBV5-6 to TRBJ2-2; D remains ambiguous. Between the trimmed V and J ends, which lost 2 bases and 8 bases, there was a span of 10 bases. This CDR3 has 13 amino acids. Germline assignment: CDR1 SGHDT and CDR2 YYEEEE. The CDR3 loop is CASSFDPRGELFF. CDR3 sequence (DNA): TGTGCCAGCAGCTTCGATCCGAGGGGGGAGCTGTTTTTT.

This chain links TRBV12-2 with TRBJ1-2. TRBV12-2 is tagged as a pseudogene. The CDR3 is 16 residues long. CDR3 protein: CASRAHREPESYGYTF. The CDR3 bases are TGTGCAAGTCGGGCTCACCGGGAGCCGGAAAGCTATGGCTACACCTTC.

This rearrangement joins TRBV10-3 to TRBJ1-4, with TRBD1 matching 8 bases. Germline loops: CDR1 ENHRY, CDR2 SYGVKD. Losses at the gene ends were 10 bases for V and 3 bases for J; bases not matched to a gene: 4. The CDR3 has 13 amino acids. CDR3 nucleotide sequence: TGTGCCACCCGACAGGGGCCTAATGAAAAACTGTTTTTT. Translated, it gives CATRQGPNEKLFF.

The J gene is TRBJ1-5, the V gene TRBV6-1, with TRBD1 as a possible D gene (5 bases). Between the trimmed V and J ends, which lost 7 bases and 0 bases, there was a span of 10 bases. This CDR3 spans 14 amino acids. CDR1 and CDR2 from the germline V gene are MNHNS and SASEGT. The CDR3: CASTGTGSNQPQHF. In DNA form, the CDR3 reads TGTGCCAGCACCGGAACAGGTAGCAATCAGCCCCAGCATTTT.

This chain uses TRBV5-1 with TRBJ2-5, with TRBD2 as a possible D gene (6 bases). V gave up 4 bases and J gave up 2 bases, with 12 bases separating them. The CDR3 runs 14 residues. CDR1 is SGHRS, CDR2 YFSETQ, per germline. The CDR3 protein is CASSPRDLQETQYF. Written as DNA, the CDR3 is TGCGCCAGCAGCCCCAGGGACTTACAAGAGACCCAGTACTTC.

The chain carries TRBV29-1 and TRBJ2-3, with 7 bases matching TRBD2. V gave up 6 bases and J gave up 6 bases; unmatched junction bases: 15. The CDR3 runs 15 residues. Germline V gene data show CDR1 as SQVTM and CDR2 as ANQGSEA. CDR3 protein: CSVSQEAGVTDTQYF. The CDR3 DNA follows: TGCAGCGTCTCGCAAGAGGCGGGAGTTACCGATACGCAGTATTTT.

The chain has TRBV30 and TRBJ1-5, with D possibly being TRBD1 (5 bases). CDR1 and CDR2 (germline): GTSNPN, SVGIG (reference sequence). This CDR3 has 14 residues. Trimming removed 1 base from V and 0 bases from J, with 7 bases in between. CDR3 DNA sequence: TGTGCCTGGAGTGAGGGGTATAGCAATCAGCCCCAGCATTTT. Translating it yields CAWSEGYSNQPQHF.

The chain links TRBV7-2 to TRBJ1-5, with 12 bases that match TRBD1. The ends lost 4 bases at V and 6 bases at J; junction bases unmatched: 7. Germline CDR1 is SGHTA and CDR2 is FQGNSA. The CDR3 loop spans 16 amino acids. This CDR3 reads CASSSSGTGGRQPQHF. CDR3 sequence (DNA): TGTGCCAGCAGCTCATCCGGGACAGGGGGCCGTCAGCCCCAGCATTTT.

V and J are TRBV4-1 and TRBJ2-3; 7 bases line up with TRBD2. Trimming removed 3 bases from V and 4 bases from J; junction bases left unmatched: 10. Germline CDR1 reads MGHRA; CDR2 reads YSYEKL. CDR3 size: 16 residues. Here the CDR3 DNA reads TGCGCCAGCAGCCACGAGAAGGTGGGAGGGCCAGATACGCAGTATTTT. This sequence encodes CASSHEKVGGPDTQYF.

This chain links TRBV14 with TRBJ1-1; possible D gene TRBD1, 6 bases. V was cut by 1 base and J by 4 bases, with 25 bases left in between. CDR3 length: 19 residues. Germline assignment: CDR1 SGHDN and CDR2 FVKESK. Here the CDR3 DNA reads TGTGCCAGCAGCCAAGCTAGACCCGGGACACCCTTAGGGGGCACTGAAGCTTTCTTT. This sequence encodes CASSQARPGTPLGGTEAFF. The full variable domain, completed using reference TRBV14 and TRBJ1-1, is EAGVTQFPSHSVIEKGQTVTLRCDPISGHDNLYWYRRVMGKEIKFLLHFVKESKQDESGMPNNRFLAERTGGTYSTLKVQPAELEDSGVYFCASSQARPGTPLGGTEAFFGQGTRLTVV.

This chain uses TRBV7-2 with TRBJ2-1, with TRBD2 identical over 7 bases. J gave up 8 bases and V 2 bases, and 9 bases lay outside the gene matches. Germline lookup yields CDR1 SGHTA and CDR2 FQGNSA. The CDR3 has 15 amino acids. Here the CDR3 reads CASSLLSGGRDEQFF. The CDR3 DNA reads TGTGCCAGCAGCTTATTAAGTGGAGGGAGGGATGAGCAGTTCTTC.

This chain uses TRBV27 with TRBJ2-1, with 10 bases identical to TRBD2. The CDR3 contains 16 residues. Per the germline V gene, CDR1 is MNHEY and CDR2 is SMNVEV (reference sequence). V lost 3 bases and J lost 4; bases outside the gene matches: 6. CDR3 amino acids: CASSFLRLAGYNEQFF. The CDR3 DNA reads TGTGCCAGCAGTTTTCTTCGACTAGCGGGTTACAATGAGCAGTTCTTC.

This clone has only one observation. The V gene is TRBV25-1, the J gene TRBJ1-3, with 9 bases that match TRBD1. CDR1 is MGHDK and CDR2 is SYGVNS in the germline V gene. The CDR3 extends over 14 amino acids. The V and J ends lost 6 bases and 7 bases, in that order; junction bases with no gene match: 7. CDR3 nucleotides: TGTGCCAGCAGGGGGACAGGGATCTGGAACACCATATATTTT. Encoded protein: CASRGTGIWNTIYF.

CDR3 sequence: CSVSDSYEQYF. For the CDR3, the DNA is TGCAGTGTTAGTGACAGCTACGAGCAGTACTTC. V gene TRBV20-1 combines with J gene TRBJ2-7; perhaps TRBD1 as D (5 bases). This CDR3 contains 11 residues. Trimming left V 7 bases short and J 3 bases short, with 10 bases between. The germline V gene has CDR1 DFQATT and CDR2 SNEGSKA (reference sequence).

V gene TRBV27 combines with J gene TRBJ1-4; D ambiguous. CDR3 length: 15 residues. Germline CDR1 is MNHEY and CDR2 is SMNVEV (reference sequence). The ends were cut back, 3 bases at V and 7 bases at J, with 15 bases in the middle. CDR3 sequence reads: CASSLGLLSGEKLFF. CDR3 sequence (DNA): TGTGCCAGCAGTTTGGGCCTTTTGAGTGGTGAAAAACTGTTTTTT. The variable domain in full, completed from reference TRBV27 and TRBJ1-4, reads EAQVTQNPRYLITVTGKKLTVTCSQNMNHEYMSWYRQDPGLGLRQIYYSMNVEVTDKGDVPEGYKVSRKEKRNFPLILESPSPNQTSLYFCASSLGLLSGEKLFFGSGTQLSVL.

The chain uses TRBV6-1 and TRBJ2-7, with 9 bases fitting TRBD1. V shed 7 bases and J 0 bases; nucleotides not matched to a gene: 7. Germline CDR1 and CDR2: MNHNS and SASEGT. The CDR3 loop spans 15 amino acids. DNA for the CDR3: TGTGCCAGCAACATAGACAGGGGGTTCTCCTACGAGCAGTACTTC. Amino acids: CASNIDRGFSYEQYF.